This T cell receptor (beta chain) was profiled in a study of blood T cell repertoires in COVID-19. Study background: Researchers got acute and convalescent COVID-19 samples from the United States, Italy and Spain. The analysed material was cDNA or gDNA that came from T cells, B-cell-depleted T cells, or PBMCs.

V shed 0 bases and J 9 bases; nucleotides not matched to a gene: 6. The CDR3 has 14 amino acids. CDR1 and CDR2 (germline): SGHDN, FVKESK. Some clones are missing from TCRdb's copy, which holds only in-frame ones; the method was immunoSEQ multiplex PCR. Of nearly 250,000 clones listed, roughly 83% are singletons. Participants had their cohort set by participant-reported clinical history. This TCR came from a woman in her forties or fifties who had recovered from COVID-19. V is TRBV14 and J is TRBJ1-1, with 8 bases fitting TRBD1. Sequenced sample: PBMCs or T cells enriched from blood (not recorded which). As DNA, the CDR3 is TGTGCCAGCAGCCAAGATTGGACAGGGTTAAAAGCTTTCTTT. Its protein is CASSQDWTGLKAFF.